The clone carrying this T cell receptor (beta chain) has a handful of counts. Antigen unknown. This specimen belongs to a study of vaccination effects on CD4 cells after COVID-19. Study-level background: Every participant took two doses of the BNT162b2 or mRNA-1273 vaccine. Study-wide results and limits: Marked clonal contraction was seen late after vaccination (in both infection- and vaccine-induced clones). Healthy vaccinees showed cross-reactivity with common cold coronaviruses in only 1 of 255 vaccine-induced clones.

Profiled with immunoSEQ multiplex PCR; TCRdb holds only in-frame clones, not every one. This table holds 50,000 to 60,000 clones, approximately 70% found once. In the ViraFEST assay, antigen-specific CD4+ clonotypes were identified by expansion after peptide-pool stimulation. It was after approximately 11 days of culture that CD4+ T cells were isolated. Negative nucleocapsid antibody tests before and after vaccination confirmed no previous SARS-CoV-2 infection. Every well housed some 2 million PBMC, which grew in culture alongside 10 IU/ml IL-2 and approximately 10 ug/ml peptides. Germline CDR1 SNHLY, CDR2 FYNNEI. With 4 bases removed from V and 9 bases from J, the gap between germline ends came to 12 bases. The CDR3 extends over 12 amino acids.

The sequenced sample was CD4+ T cells from PBMCs cultured with SARS-CoV-2 spike peptides, obtained before COVID-19 vaccination. This chain links TRBV2 with TRBJ1-2; D unclear. This TCR was sampled from a human donor who received a COVID-19 vaccine. This chain's CDR3 is CASSVEGASYTF. CDR3 nucleotides: TGTGCCAGCAGTGTTGAAGGCGCTAGCTACACCTTC.